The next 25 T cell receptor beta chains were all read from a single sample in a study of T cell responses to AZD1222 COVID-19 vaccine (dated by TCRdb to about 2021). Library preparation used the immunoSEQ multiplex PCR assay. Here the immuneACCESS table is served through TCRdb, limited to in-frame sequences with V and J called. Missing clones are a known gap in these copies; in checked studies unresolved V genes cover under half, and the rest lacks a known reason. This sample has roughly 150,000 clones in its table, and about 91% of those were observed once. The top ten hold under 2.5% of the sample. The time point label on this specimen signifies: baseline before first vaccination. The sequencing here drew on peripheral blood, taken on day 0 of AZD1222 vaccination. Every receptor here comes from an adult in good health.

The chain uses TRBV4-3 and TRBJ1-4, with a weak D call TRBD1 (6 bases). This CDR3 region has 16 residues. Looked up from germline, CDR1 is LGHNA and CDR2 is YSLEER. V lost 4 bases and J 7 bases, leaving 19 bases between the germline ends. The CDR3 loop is CASSRRVGGGFEKLFF. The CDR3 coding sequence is TGCGCCAGCAGCCGAAGAGTCGGGGGCGGTTTTGAAAAACTGTTTTTT.

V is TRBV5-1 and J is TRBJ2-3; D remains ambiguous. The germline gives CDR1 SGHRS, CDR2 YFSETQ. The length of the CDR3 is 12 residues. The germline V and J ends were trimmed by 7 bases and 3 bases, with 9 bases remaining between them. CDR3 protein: CASASMTDTQYF. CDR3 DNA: TGCGCCAGCGCCTCAATGACAGATACGCAGTATTTT. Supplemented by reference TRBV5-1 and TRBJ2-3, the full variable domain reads KAGVTQTPRYLIKTRGQQVTLSCSPISGHRSVSWYQQTPGQGLQFLFEYFSETQRNKGNFPGRFSGRQFSNSRSEMNVSTLELGDSALYLCASASMTDTQYFGPGTRLTVL.

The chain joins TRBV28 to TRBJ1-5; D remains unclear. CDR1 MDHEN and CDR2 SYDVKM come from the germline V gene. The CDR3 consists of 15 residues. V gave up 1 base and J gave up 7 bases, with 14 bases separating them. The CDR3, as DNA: TGTGCCAGCAGTTTATTAAGAGTGGATCGCCAGCCCCAGCATTTT. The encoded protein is CASSLLRVDRQPQHF.

The CDR3 is CASSWNYEQYF. The CDR3 DNA reads as TGTGCCAGCAGCTGGAACTACGAGCAGTACTTC. The chain combines TRBV5-5 with TRBJ2-7; no firm D call. CDR1 is SGHKS, CDR2 YYEKEE, per germline (reference sequence). Trimming took 3 bases from V and 3 from J, leaving 4 bases between them. The CDR3 consists of 11 residues.

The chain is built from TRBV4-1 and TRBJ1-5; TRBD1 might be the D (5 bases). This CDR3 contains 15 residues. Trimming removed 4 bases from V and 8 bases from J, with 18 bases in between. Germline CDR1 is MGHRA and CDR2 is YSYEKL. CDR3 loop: CASSPDVGPTEPQHF. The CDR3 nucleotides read TGCGCCAGCAGCCCAGATGTGGGACCCACCGAGCCCCAGCATTTT.

CDR3 sequence reads: CASSLVTRSISTDTQYF. The CDR3 bases are TGCGCCAGCAGCTTGGTTACTCGGAGTATTAGCACAGATACGCAGTATTTT. The chain carries TRBV5-1 and TRBJ2-3; D is ambiguous. Trimming cost V 0 bases and J 0 bases, with 14 bases left between them. There are 17 residues in the CDR3. CDR1 SGHRS and CDR2 YFSETQ come from the germline V gene.

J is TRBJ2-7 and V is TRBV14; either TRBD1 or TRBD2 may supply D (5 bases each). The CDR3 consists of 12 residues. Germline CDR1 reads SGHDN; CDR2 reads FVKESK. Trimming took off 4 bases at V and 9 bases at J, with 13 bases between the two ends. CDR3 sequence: CASSLDSTGQYF. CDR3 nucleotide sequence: TGTGCCAGCAGCCTGGACTCTACAGGGCAGTACTTC.

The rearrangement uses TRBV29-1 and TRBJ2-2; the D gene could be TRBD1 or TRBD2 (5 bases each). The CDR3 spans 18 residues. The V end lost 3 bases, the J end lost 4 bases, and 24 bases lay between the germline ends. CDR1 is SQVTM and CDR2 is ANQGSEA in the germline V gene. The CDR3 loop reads CSVELARRGRRATGELFF. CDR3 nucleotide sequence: TGCAGCGTTGAGTTGGCTCGACGAGGGCGCAGGGCCACCGGGGAGCTGTTTTTT.

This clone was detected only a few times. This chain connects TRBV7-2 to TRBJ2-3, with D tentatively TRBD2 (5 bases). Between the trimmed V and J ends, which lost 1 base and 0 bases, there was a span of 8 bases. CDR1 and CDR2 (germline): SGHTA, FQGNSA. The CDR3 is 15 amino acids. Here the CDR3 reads CASSLVQRSTDTQYF. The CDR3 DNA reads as TGTGCCAGCAGCTTAGTCCAGCGGAGCACAGATACGCAGTATTTT.

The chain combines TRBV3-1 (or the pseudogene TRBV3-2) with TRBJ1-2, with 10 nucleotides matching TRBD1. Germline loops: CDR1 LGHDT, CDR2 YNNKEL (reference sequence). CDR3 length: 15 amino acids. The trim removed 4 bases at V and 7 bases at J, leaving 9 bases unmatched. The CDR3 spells CASSPRTGGSSGYTF. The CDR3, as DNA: TGTGCCAGCAGCCCCCGGACAGGGGGATCGTCTGGCTACACCTTC.

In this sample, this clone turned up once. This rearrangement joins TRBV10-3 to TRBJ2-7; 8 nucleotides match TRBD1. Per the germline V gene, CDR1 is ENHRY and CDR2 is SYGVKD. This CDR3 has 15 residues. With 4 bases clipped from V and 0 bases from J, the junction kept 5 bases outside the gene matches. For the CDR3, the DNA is TGTGCCATCAGTGGTAGCACAGGGGGCTCCTACGAGCAGTACTTC. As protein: CAISGSTGGSYEQYF.

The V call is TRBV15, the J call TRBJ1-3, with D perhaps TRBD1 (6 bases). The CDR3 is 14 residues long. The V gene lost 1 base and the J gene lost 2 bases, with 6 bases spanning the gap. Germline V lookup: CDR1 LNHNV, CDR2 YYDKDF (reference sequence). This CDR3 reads CATSRAGAGNTIYF. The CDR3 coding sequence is TGTGCCACCAGCAGAGCAGGGGCTGGAAACACCATATATTTT.

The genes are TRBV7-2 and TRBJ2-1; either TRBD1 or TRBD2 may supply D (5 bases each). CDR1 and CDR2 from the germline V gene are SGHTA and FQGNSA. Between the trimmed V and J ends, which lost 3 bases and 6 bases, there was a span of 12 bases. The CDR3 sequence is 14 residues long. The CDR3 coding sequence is TGTGCCAGCAGCTTCGGGGCTAGCAGCAATGAGCAGTTCTTC. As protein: CASSFGASSNEQFF.

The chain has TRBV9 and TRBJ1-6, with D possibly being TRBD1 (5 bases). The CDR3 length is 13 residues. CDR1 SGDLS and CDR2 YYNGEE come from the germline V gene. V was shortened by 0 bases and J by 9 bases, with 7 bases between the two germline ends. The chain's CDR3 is CASSVGDSSPLHF. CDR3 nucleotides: TGTGCCAGCAGCGTAGGTGACAGTTCACCCCTCCACTTT.

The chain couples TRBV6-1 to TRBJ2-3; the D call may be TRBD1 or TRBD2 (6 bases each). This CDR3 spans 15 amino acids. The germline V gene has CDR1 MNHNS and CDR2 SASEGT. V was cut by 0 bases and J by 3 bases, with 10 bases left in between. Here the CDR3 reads CASSEAKGGTDTQYF. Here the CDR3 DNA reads TGTGCCAGCAGTGAAGCAAAGGGGGGAACAGATACGCAGTATTTT.

Here the CDR3 reads CASSQGTEKNIQYF. The DNA of the CDR3 is TGTGCCAGCAGTCAAGGGACAGAGAAAAACATTCAGTACTTC. The chain joins TRBV28 to TRBJ2-4; 7 bases fit TRBD1. Germline-derived CDR1 and CDR2 are MDHEN and SYDVKM. This CDR3 spans 14 amino acids. With V trimmed by 5 bases and J by 4 bases, 5 bases remained unmatched.

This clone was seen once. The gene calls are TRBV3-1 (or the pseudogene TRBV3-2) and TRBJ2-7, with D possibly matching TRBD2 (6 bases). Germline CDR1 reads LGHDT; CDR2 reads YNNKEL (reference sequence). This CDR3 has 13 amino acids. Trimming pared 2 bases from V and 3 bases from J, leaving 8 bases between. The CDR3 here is CASSQLSGYEQYF. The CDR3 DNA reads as TGTGCCAGCAGCCAACTTAGCGGCTACGAGCAGTACTTC.

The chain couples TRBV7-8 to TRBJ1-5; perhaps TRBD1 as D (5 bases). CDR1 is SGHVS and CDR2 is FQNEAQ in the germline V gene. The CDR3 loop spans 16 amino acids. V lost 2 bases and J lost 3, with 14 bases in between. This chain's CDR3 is CASSLRSGYNNQPQHF. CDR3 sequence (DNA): TGTGCCAGCAGCTTAAGGTCAGGGTACAACAATCAGCCCCAGCATTTT.

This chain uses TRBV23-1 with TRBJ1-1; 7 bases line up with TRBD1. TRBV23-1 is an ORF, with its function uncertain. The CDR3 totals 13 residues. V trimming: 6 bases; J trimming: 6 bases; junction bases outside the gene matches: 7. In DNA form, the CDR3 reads TGCGCCAGCAGCCCCTCACAGGGGTCTGAAGCTTTCTTT. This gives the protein CASSPSQGSEAFF.

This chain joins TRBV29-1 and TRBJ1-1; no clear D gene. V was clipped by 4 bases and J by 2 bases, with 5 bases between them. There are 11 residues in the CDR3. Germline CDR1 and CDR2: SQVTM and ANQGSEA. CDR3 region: CSVAYNTEAFF. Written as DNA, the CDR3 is TGCAGCGTTGCATATAACACTGAAGCTTTCTTT.

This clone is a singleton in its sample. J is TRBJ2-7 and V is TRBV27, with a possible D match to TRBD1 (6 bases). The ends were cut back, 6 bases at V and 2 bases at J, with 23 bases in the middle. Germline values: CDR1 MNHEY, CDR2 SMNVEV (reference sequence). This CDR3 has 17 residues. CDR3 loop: CASSLQQGFQTTYEQYF. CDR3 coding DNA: TGTGCCAGCAGCCTCCAACAGGGTTTCCAGACTACCTACGAGCAGTACTTC.

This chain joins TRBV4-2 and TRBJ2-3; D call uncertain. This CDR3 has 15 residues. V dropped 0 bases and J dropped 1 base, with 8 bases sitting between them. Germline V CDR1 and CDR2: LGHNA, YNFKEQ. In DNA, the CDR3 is TGTGCCAGCAGCCAAGAGGGCTCGGGCACAGATACGCAGTATTTT. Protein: CASSQEGSGTDTQYF.

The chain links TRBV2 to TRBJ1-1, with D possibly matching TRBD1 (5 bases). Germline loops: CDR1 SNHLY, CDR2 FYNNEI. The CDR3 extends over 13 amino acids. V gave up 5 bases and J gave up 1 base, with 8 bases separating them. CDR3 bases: TGTGCCAGCAGTAGACAGACGAACACTGAAGCTTTCTTT. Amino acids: CASSRQTNTEAFF.

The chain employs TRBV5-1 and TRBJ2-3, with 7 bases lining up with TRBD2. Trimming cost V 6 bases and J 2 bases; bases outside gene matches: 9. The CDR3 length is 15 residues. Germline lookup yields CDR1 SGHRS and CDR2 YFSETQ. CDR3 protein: CASTPTGGYTDTQYF. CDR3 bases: TGCGCCAGCACCCCTACGGGGGGATACACAGATACGCAGTATTTT.

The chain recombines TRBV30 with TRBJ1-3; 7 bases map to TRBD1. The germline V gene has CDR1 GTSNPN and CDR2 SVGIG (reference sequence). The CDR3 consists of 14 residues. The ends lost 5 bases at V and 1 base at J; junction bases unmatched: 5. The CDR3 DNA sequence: TGTGCCTGGGGGGACAGTTGGTCTGGAAACACCATATATTTT. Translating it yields CAWGDSWSGNTIYF.